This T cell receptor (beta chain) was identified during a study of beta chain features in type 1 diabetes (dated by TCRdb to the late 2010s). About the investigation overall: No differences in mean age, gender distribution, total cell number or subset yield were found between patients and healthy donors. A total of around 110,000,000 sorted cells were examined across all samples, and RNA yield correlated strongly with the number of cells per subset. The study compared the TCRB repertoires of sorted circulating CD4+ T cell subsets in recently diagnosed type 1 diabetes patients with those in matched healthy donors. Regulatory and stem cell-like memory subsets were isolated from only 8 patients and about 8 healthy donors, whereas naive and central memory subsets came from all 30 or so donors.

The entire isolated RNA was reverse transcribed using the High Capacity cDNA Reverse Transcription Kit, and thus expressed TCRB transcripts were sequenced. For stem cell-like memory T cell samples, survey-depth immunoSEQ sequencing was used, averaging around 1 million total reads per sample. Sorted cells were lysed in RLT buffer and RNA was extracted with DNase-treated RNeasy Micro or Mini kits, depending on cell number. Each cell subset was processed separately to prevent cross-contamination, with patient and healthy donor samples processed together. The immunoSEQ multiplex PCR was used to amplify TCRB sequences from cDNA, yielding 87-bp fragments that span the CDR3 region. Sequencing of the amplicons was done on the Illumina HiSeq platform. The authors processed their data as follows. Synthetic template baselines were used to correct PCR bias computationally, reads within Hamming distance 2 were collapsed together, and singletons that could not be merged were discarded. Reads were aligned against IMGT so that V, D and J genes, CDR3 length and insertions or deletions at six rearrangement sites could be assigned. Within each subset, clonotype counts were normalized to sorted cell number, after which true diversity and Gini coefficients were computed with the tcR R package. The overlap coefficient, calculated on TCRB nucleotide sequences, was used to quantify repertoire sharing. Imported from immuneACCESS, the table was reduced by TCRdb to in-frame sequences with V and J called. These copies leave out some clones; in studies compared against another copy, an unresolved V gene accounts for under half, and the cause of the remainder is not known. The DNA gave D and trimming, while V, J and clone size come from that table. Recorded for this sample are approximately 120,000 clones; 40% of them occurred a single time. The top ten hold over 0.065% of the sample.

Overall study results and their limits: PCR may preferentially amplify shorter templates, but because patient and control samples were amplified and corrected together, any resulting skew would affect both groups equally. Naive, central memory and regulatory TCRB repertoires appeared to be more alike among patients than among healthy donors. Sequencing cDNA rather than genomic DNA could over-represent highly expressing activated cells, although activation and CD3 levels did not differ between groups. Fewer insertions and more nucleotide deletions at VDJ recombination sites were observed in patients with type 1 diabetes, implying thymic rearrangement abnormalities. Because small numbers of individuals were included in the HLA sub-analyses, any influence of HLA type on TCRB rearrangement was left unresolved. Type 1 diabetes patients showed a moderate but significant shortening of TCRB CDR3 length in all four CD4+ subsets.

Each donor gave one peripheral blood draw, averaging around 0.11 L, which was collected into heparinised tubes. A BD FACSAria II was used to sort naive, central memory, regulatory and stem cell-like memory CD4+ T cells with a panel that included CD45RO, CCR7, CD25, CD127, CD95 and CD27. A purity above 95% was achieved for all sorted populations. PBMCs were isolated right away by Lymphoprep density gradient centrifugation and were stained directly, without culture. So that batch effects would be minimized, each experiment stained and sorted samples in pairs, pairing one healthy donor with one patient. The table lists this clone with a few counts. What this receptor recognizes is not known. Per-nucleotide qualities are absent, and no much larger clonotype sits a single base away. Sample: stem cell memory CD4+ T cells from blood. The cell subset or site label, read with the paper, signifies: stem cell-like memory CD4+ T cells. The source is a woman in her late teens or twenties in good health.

The CDR3 has the sequence CASSLDPGQGAANYGYTF. The nucleotide sequence is given as TGTGCCAGCAGCTTGGACCCGGGACAGGGGGCAGCTAACTATGGCTACACCTTC. The chain couples TRBV5-4 to TRBJ1-2, with 12 bases matching TRBD1. Including the terminal cysteine and phenylalanine, the CDR3 comprises 18 residues. The CDR3 DNA has 54 bases and is translated from base 1. The V end gives up 0 bases and the J end 0 bases, leaving 6 bases in the junction not matched to a gene. CDR1 and CDR2 are drawn from the germline V gene (reference sequence): SGHNT, YYREEE.